This T cell receptor (beta chain) was identified during a study of cytomegalovirus exposure and HLA in healthy donors. This clone was seen a single time. Antigen unknown. The germline CDR1 and CDR2 sequences are MNHNS and SASEGT. Trimming at V came to 4 bases and at J to 7 bases, leaving 8 bases not matched to a gene. This CDR3 contains 16 residues. Points from the study as a whole: For cytomegalovirus status, the classifier reportedly gave diagnoses with high specificity and sensitivity. The authors enumerated some 170 TCR beta chains as linked to cytomegalovirus. For most TCR beta V segments, an earlier analysis put the productive rate at about 90% or about 30% of the time. Exclusion as indistinguishable affected some V segments, including TRBV6-2 and TRBV6-3.

Researchers ran the PCR with 60 Vbeta and 13 Jbeta primers. Assay used: immunoSEQ multiplex PCR; TCRdb lists only in-frame clones, some missing. The data contain roughly 84,000 clones, over 70% of them singletons. Sequenced material: PBMCs. J is TRBJ1-5 and V is TRBV6-1; TRBD1 matches 12 bases. The clonotype was recovered from a male donor in good health and CMV-seropositive. The CDR3 DNA reads as TGTGCCAGCAGTGGGGACAGGGGGCTAGTAGGACAGCCCCAGCATTTT. Translating gives CASSGDRGLVGQPQHF.